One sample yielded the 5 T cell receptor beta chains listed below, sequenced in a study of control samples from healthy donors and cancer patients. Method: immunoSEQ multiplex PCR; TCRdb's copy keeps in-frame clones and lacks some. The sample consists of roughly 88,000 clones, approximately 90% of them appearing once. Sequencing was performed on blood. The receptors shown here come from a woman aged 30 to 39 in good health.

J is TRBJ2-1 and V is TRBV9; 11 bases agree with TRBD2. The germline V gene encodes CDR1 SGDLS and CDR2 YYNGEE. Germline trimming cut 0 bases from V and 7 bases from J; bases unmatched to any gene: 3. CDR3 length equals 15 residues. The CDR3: CASSVASGGYNEQFF. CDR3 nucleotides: TGTGCCAGCAGCGTAGCTAGCGGGGGGTATAATGAGCAGTTCTTC.

CDR3 sequence reads: CASSPMGREAFF. The CDR3 bases are TGTGCCAGCAGCCCTATGGGACGTGAAGCTTTCTTT. This chain connects TRBV3-1 (or the pseudogene TRBV3-2) to TRBJ1-1; a possible D gene is TRBD1 (5 bases). The CDR3 has 12 residues. Germline V lookup: CDR1 LGHDT, CDR2 YNNKEL (reference sequence). The germline V and J ends were trimmed by 4 bases and 7 bases, with 10 bases remaining between them.

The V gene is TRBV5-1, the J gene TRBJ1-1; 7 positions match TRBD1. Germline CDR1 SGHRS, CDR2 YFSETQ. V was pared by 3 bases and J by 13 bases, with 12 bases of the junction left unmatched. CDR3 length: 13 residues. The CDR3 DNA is TGCGCCAGCAGCTCCACCGGGACAGCCCGAGGTTTCTTT. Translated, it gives CASSSTGTARGFF. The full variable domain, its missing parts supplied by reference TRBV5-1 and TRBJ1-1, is KAGVTQTPRYLIKTRGQQVTLSCSPISGHRSVSWYQQTPGQGLQFLFEYFSETQRNKGNFPGRFSGRQFSNSRSEMNVSTLELGDSALYLCASSSTGTARGFFGQGTRLTVV.

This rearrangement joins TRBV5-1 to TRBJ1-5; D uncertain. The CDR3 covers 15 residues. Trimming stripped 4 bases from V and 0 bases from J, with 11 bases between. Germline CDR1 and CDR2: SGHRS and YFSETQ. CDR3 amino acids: CASSAEGYSNQPQHF. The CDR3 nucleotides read TGCGCCAGCAGCGCCGAGGGTTATAGCAATCAGCCCCAGCATTTT. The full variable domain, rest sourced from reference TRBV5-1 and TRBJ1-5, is KAGVTQTPRYLIKTRGQQVTLSCSPISGHRSVSWYQQTPGQGLQFLFEYFSETQRNKGNFPGRFSGRQFSNSRSEMNVSTLELGDSALYLCASSAEGYSNQPQHFGDGTRLSIL.

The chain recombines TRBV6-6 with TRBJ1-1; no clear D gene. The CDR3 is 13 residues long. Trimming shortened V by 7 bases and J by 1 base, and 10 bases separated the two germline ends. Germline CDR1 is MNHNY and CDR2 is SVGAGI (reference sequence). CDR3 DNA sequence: TGTGCCAGCACTGGACGGCAGAACACTGAAGCTTTCTTT. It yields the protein CASTGRQNTEAFF.